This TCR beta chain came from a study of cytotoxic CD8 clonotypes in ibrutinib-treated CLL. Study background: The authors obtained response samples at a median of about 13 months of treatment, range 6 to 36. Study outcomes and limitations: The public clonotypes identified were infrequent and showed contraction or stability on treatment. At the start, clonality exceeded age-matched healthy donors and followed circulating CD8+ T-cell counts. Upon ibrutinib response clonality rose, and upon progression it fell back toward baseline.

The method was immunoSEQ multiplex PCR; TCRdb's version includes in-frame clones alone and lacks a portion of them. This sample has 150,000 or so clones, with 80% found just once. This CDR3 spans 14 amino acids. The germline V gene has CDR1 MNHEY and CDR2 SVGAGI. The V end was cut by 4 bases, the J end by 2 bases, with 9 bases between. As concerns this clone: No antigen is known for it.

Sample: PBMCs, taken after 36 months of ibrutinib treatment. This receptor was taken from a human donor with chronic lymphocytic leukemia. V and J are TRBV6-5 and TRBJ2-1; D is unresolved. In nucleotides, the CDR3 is TGTGCCAGCAGTTTTAGCCTTACCTACAATGAGCAGTTCTTC. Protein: CASSFSLTYNEQFF.